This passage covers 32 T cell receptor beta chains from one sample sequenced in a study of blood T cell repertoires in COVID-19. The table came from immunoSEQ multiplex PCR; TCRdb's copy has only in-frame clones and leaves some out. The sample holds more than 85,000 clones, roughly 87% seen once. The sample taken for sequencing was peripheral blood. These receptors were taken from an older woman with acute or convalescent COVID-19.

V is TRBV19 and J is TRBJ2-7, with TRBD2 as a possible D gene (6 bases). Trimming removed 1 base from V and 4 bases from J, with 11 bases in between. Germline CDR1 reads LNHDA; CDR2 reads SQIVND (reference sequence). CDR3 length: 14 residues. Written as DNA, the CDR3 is TGTGCCAGTAGTATAGCCGGGAGAGGTTACGAGCAGTACTTC. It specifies CASSIAGRGYEQYF.

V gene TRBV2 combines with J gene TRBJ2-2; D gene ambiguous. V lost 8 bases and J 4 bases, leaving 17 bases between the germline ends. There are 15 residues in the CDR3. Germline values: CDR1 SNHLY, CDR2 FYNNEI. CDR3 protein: CASRPTLQVTGELFF. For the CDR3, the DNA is TGTGCCAGCCGTCCTACCCTGCAGGTCACCGGGGAGCTGTTTTTT.

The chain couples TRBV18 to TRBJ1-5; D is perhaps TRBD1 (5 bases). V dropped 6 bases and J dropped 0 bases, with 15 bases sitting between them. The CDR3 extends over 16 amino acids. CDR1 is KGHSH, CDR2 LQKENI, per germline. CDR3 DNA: TGTGCCAGCTCCCCGACCCGGGGGACTAGCAATCAGCCCCAGCATTTT. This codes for CASSPTRGTSNQPQHF.

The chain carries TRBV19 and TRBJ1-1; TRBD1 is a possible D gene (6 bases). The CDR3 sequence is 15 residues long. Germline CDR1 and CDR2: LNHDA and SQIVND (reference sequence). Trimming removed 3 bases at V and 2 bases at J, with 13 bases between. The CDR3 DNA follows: TGTGCCAGTAGTATCGCGGGGGCTCTAAACACTGAAGCTTTCTTT. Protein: CASSIAGALNTEAFF. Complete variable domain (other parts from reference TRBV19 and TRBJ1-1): DGGITQSPKYLFRKEGQNVTLSCEQNLNHDAMYWYRQDPGQGLRLIYYSQIVNDFQKGDIAEGYSVSREKKESFPLTVTSAQKNPTAFYLCASSIAGALNTEAFFGQGTRLTVV.

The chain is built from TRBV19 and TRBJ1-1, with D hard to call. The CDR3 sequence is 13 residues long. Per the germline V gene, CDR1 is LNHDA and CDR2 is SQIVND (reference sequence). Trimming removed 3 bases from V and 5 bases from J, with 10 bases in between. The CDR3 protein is CASSMIGETEAFF. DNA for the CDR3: TGTGCCAGTAGTATGATCGGGGAAACTGAAGCTTTCTTT.

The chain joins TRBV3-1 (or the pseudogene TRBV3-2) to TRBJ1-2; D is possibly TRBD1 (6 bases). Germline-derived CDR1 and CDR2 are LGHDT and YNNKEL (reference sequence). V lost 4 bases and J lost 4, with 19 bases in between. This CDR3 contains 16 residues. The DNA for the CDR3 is TGTGCCAGCAGCCCAAACTCCAGGGGCCTCCCCTATGGCTACACCTTC. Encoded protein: CASSPNSRGLPYGYTF.

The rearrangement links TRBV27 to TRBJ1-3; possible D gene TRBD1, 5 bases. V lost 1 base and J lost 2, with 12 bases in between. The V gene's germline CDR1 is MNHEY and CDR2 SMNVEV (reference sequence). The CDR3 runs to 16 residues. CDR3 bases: TGTGCCAGCAGTTTATTGCCCCCCAGGGCTGGAAACACCATATATTTT. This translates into CASSLLPPRAGNTIYF.

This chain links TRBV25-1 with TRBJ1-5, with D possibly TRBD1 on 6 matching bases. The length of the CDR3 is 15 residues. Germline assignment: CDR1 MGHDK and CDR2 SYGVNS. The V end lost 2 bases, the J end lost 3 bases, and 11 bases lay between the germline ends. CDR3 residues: CASSEGGPSNQPQHF. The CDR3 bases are TGTGCCAGCAGTGAAGGGGGCCCCTCCAATCAGCCCCAGCATTTT.

CDR3 region: CASSRGLGHNEQFF. As DNA, the CDR3 is TGTGCCAGCTCAAGGGGACTAGGACACAATGAGCAGTTCTTC. J is TRBJ2-1 and V is TRBV18, with TRBD2 identical over 8 bases. This CDR3 region has 14 residues. V lost 5 bases to trimming and J lost 5 bases; unmatched junction nucleotides: 5. Germline loops: CDR1 KGHSH, CDR2 LQKENI. The whole variable domain, remainder taken from reference TRBV18 and TRBJ2-1, is NAGVMQNPRHLVRRRGQEARLRCSPMKGHSHVYWYRQLPEEGLKFMVYLQKENIIDESGMPKERFSAEFPKEGPSILRIQQVVRGDSAAYFCASSRGLGHNEQFFGPGTRLTVL.

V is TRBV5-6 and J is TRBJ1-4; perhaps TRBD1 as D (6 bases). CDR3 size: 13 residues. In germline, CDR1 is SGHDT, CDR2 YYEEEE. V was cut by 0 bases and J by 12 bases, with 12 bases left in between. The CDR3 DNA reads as TGTGCCAGCAGCTTGGCCGGTCCAGGGGAACTGTTTTTT. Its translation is CASSLAGPGELFF.

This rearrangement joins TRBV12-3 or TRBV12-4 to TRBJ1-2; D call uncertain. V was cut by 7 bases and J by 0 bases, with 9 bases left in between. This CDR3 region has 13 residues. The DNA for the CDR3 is TGTGCCAGCAAAGGAGGGACTAACTATGGCTACACCTTC. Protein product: CASKGGTNYGYTF.

CDR3 sequence reads: CASTPSGVTDTQYF. The DNA for the CDR3 is TGTGCCAGTACTCCTAGCGGGGTCACAGATACGCAGTATTTT. V gene TRBV19 combines with J gene TRBJ2-3; 9 nucleotides match TRBD2. Germline values: CDR1 LNHDA, CDR2 SQIVND (reference sequence). This CDR3 spans 14 amino acids. Trimming cost V 7 bases and J 2 bases; bases outside gene matches: 4. The variable domain in full, completed from reference TRBV19 and TRBJ2-3, reads DGGITQSPKYLFRKEGQNVTLSCEQNLNHDAMYWYRQDPGQGLRLIYYSQIVNDFQKGDIAEGYSVSREKKESFPLTVTSAQKNPTAFYLCASTPSGVTDTQYFGPGTRLTVL.

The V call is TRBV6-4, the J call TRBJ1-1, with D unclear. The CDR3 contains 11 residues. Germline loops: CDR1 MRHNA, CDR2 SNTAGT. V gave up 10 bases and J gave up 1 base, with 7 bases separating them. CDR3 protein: CATRQNTEAFF. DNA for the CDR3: TGTGCCACCCGACAGAACACTGAAGCTTTCTTT.

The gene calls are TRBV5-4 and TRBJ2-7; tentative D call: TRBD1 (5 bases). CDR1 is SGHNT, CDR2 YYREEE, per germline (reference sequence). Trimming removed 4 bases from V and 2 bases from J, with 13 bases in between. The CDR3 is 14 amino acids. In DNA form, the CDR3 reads TGTGCCAGCAGCCCGGACAATGCAGCCTACGAGCAGTACTTC. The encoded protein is CASSPDNAAYEQYF.

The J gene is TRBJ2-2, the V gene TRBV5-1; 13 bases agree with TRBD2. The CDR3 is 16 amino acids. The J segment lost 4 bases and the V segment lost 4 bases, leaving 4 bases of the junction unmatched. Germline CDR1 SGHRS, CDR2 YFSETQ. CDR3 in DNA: TGCGCCAGCAGCGGCGGGACTAGCGGGATCACCGGGGAGCTGTTTTTT. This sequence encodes CASSGGTSGITGELFF.

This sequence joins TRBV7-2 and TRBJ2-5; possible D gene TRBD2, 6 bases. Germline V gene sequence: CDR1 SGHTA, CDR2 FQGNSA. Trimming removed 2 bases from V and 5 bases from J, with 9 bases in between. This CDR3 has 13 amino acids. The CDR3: CASSLLLAETQYF. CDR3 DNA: TGTGCCAGCAGCTTACTGCTAGCGGAGACCCAGTACTTC.

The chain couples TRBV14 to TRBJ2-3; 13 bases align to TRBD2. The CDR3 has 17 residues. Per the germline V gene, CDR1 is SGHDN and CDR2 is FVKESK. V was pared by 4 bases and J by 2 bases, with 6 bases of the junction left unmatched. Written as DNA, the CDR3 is TGTGCCAGCAGCCCCCGAGGACTAGCGGGAGTCACAGATACGCAGTATTTT. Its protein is CASSPRGLAGVTDTQYF.

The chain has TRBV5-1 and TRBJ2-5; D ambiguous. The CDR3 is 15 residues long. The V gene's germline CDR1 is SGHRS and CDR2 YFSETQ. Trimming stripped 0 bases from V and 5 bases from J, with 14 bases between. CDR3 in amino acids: CASSLGTQSFETQYF. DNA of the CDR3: TGCGCCAGCAGCTTGGGTACTCAATCTTTCGAGACCCAGTACTTC.

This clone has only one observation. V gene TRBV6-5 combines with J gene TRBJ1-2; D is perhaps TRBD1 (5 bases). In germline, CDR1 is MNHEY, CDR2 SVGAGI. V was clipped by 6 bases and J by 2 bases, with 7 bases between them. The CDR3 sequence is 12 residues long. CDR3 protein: CASRTENYGYTF. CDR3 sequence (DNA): TGTGCCAGCAGGACAGAGAACTATGGCTACACCTTC.

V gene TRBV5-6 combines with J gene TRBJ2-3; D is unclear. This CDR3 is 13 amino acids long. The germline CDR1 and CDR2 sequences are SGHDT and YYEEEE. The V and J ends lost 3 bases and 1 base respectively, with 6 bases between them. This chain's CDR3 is CASSSAGTDTQYF. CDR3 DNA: TGTGCCAGCAGCTCCGCGGGCACAGATACGCAGTATTTT. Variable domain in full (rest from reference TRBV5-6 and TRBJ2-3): DAGVTQSPTHLIKTRGQQVTLRCSPKSGHDTVSWYQQALGQGPQFIFQYYEEEERQRGNFPDRFSGHQFPNYSSELNVNALLLGDSALYLCASSSAGTDTQYFGPGTRLTVL.

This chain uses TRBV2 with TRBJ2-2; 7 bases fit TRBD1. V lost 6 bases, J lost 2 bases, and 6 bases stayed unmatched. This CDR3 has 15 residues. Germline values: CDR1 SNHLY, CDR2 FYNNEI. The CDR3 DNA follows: TGTGCCAGCAGGTCACAGGGGACCAACACCGGGGAGCTGTTTTTT. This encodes CASRSQGTNTGELFF.

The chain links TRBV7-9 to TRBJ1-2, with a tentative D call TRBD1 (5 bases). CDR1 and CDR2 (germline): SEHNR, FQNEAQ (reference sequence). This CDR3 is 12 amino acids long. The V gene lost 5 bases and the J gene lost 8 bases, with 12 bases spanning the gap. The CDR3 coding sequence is TGTGCCAGCAGCCGGGACTCGGCGGGCTACACCTTC. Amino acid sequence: CASSRDSAGYTF.

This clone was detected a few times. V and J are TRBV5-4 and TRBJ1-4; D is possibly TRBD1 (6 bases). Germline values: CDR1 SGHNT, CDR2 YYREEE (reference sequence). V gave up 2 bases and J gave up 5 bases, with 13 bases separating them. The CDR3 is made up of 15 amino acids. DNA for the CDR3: TGTGCCAGCAGCTTTACAGGGCTGGGAAATGAAAAACTGTTTTTT. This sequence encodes CASSFTGLGNEKLFF. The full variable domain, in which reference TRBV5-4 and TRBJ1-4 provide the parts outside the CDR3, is ETGVTQSPTHLIKTRGQQVTLRCSSQSGHNTVSWYQQALGQGPQFIFQYYREEENGRGNFPPRFSGLQFPNYSSELNVNALELDDSALYLCASSFTGLGNEKLFFGSGTQLSVL.

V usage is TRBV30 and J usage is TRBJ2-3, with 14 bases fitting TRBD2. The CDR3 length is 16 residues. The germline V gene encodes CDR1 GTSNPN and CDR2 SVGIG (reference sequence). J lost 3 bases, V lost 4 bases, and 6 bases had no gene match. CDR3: CAWTIGTSGRTDTQYF. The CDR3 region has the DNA TGTGCCTGGACTATCGGGACTAGCGGGAGAACAGATACGCAGTATTTT.

In DNA, the CDR3 is TGTGCCAGCTCGACTACAGGGCCCAACACTGAAGCTTTCTTT. Translated: CASSTTGPNTEAFF. The chain combines TRBV18 with TRBJ1-1; possible D gene TRBD1, 6 bases. The length of the CDR3 is 14 residues. V dropped 6 bases and J dropped 2 bases, with 13 bases sitting between them. Per the germline V gene, CDR1 is KGHSH and CDR2 is LQKENI.

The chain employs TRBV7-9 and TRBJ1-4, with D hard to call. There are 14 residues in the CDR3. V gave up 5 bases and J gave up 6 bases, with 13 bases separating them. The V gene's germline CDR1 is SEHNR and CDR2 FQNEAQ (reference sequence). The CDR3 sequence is CASSLLPEDEKLFF. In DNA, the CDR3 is TGTGCCAGCAGCCTCCTGCCCGAGGATGAAAAACTGTTTTTT.

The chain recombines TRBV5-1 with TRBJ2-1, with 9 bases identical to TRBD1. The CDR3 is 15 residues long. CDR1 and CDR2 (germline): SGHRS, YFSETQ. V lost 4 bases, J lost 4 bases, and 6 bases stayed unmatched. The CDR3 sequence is CASSKRTGAYNEQFF. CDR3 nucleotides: TGCGCCAGCAGCAAGCGGACAGGGGCGTACAATGAGCAGTTCTTC.

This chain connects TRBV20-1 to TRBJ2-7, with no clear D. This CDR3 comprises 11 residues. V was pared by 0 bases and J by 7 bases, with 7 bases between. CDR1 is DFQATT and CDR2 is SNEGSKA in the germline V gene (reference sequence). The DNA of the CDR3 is TGCAGTGCTAGAGATCGGAGAGAGCAGTACTTC. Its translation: CSARDRREQYF.

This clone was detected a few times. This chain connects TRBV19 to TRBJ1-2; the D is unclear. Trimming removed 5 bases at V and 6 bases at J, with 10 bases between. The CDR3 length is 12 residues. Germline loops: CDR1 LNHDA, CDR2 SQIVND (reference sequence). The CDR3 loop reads CASSDRGHGYTF. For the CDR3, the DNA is TGTGCCAGTAGTGACCGGGGTCATGGCTACACCTTC.

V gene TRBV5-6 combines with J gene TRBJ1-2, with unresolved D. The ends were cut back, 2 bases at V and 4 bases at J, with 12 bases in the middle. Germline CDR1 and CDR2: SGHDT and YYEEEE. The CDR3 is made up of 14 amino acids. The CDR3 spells CASSLSGSGYGYTF. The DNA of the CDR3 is TGTGCCAGCAGCTTATCAGGCAGCGGCTATGGCTACACCTTC.

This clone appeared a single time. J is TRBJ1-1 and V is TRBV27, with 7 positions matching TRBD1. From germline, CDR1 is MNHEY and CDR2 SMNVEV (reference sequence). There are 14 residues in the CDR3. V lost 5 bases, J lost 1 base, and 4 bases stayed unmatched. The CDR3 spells CASSPRDRNTEAFF. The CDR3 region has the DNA TGTGCCAGCAGTCCCCGGGACAGGAACACTGAAGCTTTCTTT.

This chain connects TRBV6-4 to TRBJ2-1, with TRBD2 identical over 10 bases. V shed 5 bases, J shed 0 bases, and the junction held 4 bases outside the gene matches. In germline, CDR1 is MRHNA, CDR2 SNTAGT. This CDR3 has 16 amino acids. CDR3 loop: CASSRTSGVSYNEQFF. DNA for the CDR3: TGTGCCAGCAGTAGGACTAGCGGTGTCTCCTACAATGAGCAGTTCTTC.